This T cell receptor (beta chain) comes out of a study of blood T cell repertoires in COVID-19 (dated by TCRdb to the early 2020s). Concerning the study at large: Samples from collaborators originated in the United States, Italy and Spain and spanned both the acute and convalescent phases of COVID-19. The prospective study material was composed of cDNA or gDNA derived from T cells, B-cell-depleted T cells, or PBMCs. The dataset comprised deeply sampled blood TCRbeta repertoires from subjects exposed to, actively infected with, or recovered from COVID-19. Where available, HLA class I and class II types were obtained from metadata supplied by the sample provider rather than from assay-based typing. Nearly every sample came with metadata listing a de-identified subject ID, COVID-19 status, age in years and sex. The repertoires were made available in a free public database intended to serve as a resource for research on the immune response to SARS-CoV-2. The samples were drawn from two sources: the first 160 participants of the ongoing ImmuneRACE study, and fewer than 1,500 subjects contributed by 6 global collaborators.

Each collaborating institution followed its own protocols to collect whole blood in K2EDTA tubes. For TCRbeta analysis, collaborator samples were shipped as frozen whole blood, as isolated PBMCs, or as DNA extracted from either sample type. A remark on this clone: Its antigen is not yet known. No quality values exist for individual bases; no much larger clone is one base distant.

TCRbeta CDR3 regions were amplified from genomic DNA using the immunoSEQ Assay, a bias-controlled multiplex PCR. For the original study's pipeline: The number of nucleated cells in each sample was estimated by amplification of reference gene primers within the assay. To quantify the absolute abundance of each unique TCRbeta CDR3 rearrangement, sequence reads were collapsed and filtered. For each sample, productive Simpson clonality was calculated as the square root of Simpson's diversity index across productive rearrangements. TCRdb holds this immuneACCESS table with in-frame rearrangements only. Some clones are missing; in checked studies, unresolved V genes explain under half, and the rest has no known cause. V and J calls and clone size are copied from that table; D and trimming were computed from the DNA. The sample table contains roughly 250,000 clones; only one count was recorded for 82% of them. The ten top clones hold 4% to 6% of the sample.

Summary of the overall study and its limitations: Clinical and demographic metadata were provided uncurated, with the amount varying by source and participant.

Trimming removed 3 bases from V and 8 bases from J; the gene matches leave 1 base unexplained. The CDR3 runs 12 amino acids, cysteine and phenylalanine included. The entry retains the CDR3 DNA only, 36 bases that are in frame from base 1. CDR1 is given as KGHSH and CDR2 as LQKENI, both from the germline V gene. Material: peripheral blood. This receptor chain uses TRBV18 and TRBJ1-1, with 9 central nucleotides matching TRBD1. The TCR sequence derives from a woman aged 80 or over with active or convalescent COVID-19. The base sequence is TGTGCCAGCTCACCGGACAGGGGAGAAGCTTTCTTT. Its amino acids are CASSPDRGEAFF. When the CDR3 is completed using the reference TRBV18 and TRBJ1-1 genes on either side, the full variable domain is NAGVMQNPRHLVRRRGQEARLRCSPMKGHSHVYWYRQLPEEGLKFMVYLQKENIIDESGMPKERFSAEFPKEGPSILRIQQVVRGDSAAYFCASSPDRGEAFFGQGTRLTVV.